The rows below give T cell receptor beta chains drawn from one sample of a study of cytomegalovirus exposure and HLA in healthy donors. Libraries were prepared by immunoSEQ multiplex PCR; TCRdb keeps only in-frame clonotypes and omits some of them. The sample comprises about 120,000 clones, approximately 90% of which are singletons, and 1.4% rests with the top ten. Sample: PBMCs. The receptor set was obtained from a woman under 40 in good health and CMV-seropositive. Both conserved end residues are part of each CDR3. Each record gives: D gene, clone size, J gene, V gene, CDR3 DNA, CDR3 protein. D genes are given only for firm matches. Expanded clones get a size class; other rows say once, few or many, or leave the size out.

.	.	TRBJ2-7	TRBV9	TGTGCCAGCAGCGTAGCTGCTAGAAGCTACGAGCAGTACTTC	CASSVAARSYEQYF
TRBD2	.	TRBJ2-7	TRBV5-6	TGTGCCAGCACAGGACTAGCGGGAGGGCCCCTGTACTTC	CASTGLAGGPLYF
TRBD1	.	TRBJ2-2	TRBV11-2	TGTGCCAGCAGCTACAGGGGTTATAACACCGGGGAGCTGCTTTTT	CASSYRGYNTGELLF
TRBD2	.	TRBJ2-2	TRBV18	TGTGCCAGCTCACCACCTAGCGGGAGAGGCGGGGAGCTGTTTTTT	CASSPPSGRGGELFF
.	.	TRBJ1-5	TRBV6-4	TGTGCCATCCCTAGGGAAGAGGGAGTGGGTCAGCCCCAGCATTTT	CAIPREEGVGQPQHF
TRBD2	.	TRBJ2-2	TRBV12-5	TGTGCTAGTGGTTTGAGCGGGGGAGCCACCGGGGAGCTGTTTTTT	CASGLSGGATGELFF
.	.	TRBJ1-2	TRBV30	TGTGCCTGGGCCAGGGAATTAAACTATGGCTACACCTTC	CAWARELNYGYTF
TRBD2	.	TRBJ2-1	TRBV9	TGTGCCAGCAGCGTAGAGAGCCGAAGTAGCGGGAGGGTCTCCTACAATGAGCAGTTCTTC	CASSVESRSSGRVSYNEQFF
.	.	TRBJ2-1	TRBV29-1	TGCAGCGTTGCCGACTGGAGGAGCTCCTACAATGAGCAGTTCTTC	CSVADWRSSYNEQFF
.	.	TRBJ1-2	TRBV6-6	TGTGCCAGCAGTCCTTTTCACGGTGGCTACACCTTC	CASSPFHGGYTF
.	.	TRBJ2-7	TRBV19	TGTGCCAGTAGGGGAAGCGGGCCCTCCTACGAGCAGTACTTC	CASRGSGPSYEQYF
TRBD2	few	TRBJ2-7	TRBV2	TGTGCCAGCAGACCTAGCGGGGACGAGCAGTACTTC	CASRPSGDEQYF
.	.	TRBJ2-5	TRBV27	TGTGCCAGCAGTAACCGGGATCAAGAGACCCAGTACTTC	CASSNRDQETQYF
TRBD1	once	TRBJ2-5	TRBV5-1	TGCGCCAGCAGCTTGGGACAGGGTGAGACCCAGTACTTC	CASSLGQGETQYF
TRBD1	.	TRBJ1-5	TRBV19	TGTGGCGGGGGGACAGGGGGCAATCAGCCCCAGCATTTT	CGGGTGGNQPQHF
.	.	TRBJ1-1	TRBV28	TGTGCCAGCAGTTTACCGGTTAGGGGGACTGAAGCTTTCTTT	CASSLPVRGTEAFF
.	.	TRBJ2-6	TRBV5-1	TGCGCCAGCAGCTTGGGACATCTGGACTCTGGGGCCAACGTCCTGACTTTC	CASSLGHLDSGANVLTF
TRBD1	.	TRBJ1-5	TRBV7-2	TGTGCCAGCAGCTTAGAAAGACAGGGCTCTCATAAGCCCCAGCATTTT	CASSLERQGSHKPQHF
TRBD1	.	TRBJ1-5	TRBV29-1	TGCAGCATACAGGGGGACAATCAGCCCCAGCATTTT	CSIQGDNQPQHF
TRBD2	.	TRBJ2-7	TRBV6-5	TGTGCCAGCAGTCCAAGGGGACTAGCAGGCTACGAGCAGTACTTC	CASSPRGLAGYEQYF
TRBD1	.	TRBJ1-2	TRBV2	TGTGCCAGCAGGATACCCAAACAGGGGCTCGTATCTTATAACTATGGCTACACCTTC	CASRIPKQGLVSYNYGYTF
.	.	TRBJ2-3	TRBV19	TGTGCCAGTCAGGCGAGCACAGATACGCAGTATTTT	CASQASTDTQYF
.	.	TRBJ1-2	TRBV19	TGTGCCAGTAGTGGGACATACTATGGCTACACCTTC	CASSGTYYGYTF
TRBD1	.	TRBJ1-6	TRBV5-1	TGCGCCAGCAGCTTAGGACAGGAATATTCACCCCTCCACTTT	CASSLGQEYSPLHF
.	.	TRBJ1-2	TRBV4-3	TGCGCCAGCAGCCGAGAAGCAGGGGCGCGGTATGGCTACACCTTC	CASSREAGARYGYTF
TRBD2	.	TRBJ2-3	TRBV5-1	TGCGCCAGCAGCCCTGATCTACGGGGGGGCCTCGCAGATACGCAGTATTTT	CASSPDLRGGLADTQYF
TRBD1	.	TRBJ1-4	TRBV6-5	TGTGCCAGCAGTCCCCCCGGGACAGGGGGTCGAAAACTGTTTTTT	CASSPPGTGGRKLFF
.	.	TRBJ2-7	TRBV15	TGTGCCACCAGCAGAGAGGTCACAGTCCTTGGCGAGCAGTACTTC	CATSREVTVLGEQYF
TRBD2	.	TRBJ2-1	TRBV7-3	TGTGCCAGCAGCTTAAATGGGGGGGAGTCCGCCTACAATGAGCAGTTCTTC	CASSLNGGESAYNEQFF
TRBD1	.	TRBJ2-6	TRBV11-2	TGTGCCAGCAGTTCGAGGGGGCCTGGGGCCAACGTCCTGACTTTC	CASSSRGPGANVLTF
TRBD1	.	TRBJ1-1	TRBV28	TGTGCCAGCAGTACAGACAGGGATGTCACTGAAGCTTTCTTT	CASSTDRDVTEAFF
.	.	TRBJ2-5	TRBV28	TGTGCCAGCAGATCCAAGGGAACCACAGGGTGGAAGACCCAGTACTTC	CASRSKGTTGWKTQYF
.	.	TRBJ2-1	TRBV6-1	TGTGCCAGCAGTAAAAGAACTTACAATGAGCAGTTCTTC	CASSKRTYNEQFF
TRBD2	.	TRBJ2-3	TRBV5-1	TGCGCCAGCAGGGTTAGCGGGGGCCCCACAGATACGCAGTATTTT	CASRVSGGPTDTQYF
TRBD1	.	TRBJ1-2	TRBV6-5	TGTGCCAGCAGTTACGGGACAGGGAACTATGGCTACACCTTC	CASSYGTGNYGYTF
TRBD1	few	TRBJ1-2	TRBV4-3	TGCGCCAGCAGTGGTAACAGGGGAGGCTACACCTTC	CASSGNRGGYTF
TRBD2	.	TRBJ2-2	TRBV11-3	TGTGCCAGCAGCCCCGGGACTAGCGGCAGGACCGGGGAGCTGTTTTTT	CASSPGTSGRTGELFF
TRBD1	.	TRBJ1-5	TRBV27	TGTGCCAGCAGCTGGACAGGCAATAGCAATCAGCCCCAGCATTTT	CASSWTGNSNQPQHF
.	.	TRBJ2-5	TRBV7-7	TGTGCCAGCAGCCCCTTTGGAGGGAAAGAGACCCAGTACTTC	CASSPFGGKETQYF
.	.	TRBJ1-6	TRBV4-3	TGCGCCAGCAGCCAAGACCCAGACAGACTTTCACCCCTCCACTTT	CASSQDPDRLSPLHF
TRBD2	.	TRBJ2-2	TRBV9	TGTGCCAGCAGCACAAGCGGGAGGGGCGGGGAGCTGTTTTTT	CASSTSGRGGELFF
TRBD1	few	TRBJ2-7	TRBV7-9	TGTGCCATCGGGACAGGGATTAACTCCTACGAGCAGTACTTC	CAIGTGINSYEQYF